This TCR beta chain was sequenced during a study of shared clonotypes between healthy human individuals. General study results and limits: Naive subsets typically showed greater estimated richness than memory subsets.

A deep-level run was used for the assay. Original handling: Junction-only sequences without quality scores were provided by ImmunoSEQ, so filtering was different. Assay used: immunoSEQ multiplex PCR; TCRdb lists only in-frame clones, some missing. V, J and clone size are taken as reported in that table, and D and trimming were inferred from the DNA itself. The table lists about 680,000 clones, around 90% of them singletons. The naive CD8 fraction comprised CD45RO-negative cells positively selected for CCR7 and excluded terminally differentiated effector memory CD45RA+ cells. As for this clone: The antigen is unknown.

V lost 3 bases, J lost 5 bases, and 9 bases lay in between. From germline, CDR1 is SGDLS and CDR2 YYNGEE. The CDR3 runs to 13 residues. J is TRBJ2-4 and V is TRBV9, with a possible D match to TRBD1 (6 bases). The receptor's source is a man between 25 and 39 years old in good health. The sequenced material came from naive CD8+ T cells sorted from blood. The chain's CDR3 is CASSGWTENIQYF. Here the CDR3 DNA reads TGTGCCAGCAGCGGCTGGACAGAAAACATTCAGTACTTC.